These 26 T cell receptor beta chains were sequenced from one sample in a study of Graves' ophthalmopathy and Graves' hyperthyroidism. RNA transcripts were the source from which TCR beta CDR3 regions were amplified. HTBI primers were employed in first-round RT-PCR, then a second-round multiplex PCR followed. TCRdb reanalysed the multiplex PCR reads using MiXCR and keeps one entry per CDR3 protein. This table has hundreds of thousands of distinct CDR3 sequences, 15% appearing once. Material: peripheral blood. The receptors were sampled from a woman aged 18 to 35 with stable Graves' hyperthyroidism.

This clonotype showed up many times. This clone may be a read error of a much larger clone one base away. The chain links TRBV12-3 or TRBV12-4 to TRBJ1-1; D is undetermined. CDR3 length equals 14 residues. V was trimmed by 7 bases and J by 0 bases, leaving 12 bases between them. The CDR3 nucleotides are TGTGCCAGCAAAATGAAGAGAATGAACACTGAAGCTTTCTTT. Its protein product is CASKMKRMNTEAFF.

This clonotype was counted between two and nine times. The chain combines TRBV6-5 with TRBJ2-5; no clear D. This CDR3 is built from 13 residues. The germline V and J ends were trimmed by 7 bases and 5 bases, with 14 bases remaining between them. Germline CDR1 reads MNHEY; CDR2 reads SVGAGI. The CDR3 nucleotides read TGTGCCAGCAATTCGGGTCAGAGGGAGACCCAGTACTTC. Translation: CASNSGQRETQYF.

This clonotype has ten or more counts. This sequence joins TRBV9 and TRBJ1-5; D perhaps matches TRBD1 (5 bases). The V gene lost 2 bases and the J gene lost 5 bases, with 8 bases spanning the gap. The CDR3 extends over 13 amino acids. Germline V gives CDR1 SGDLS, CDR2 YYNGEE. The CDR3 region has the DNA TGTGCCAGCAGCGTCCAGGGCTATCAGCCCCAGCATTTT. This encodes CASSVQGYQPQHF.

The sample holds many counts of this clonotype. The V call is TRBV7-2, the J call TRBJ1-5; 9 positions agree with TRBD1. J lost 4 bases, V lost 4 bases, and 5 bases had no gene match. The length of the CDR3 is 15 residues. Germline V gene data show CDR1 as SGHTA and CDR2 as FQGNSA. CDR3 bases: TGTGCCAGCAGCTATCTAGGGACAGGGAATCAGCCCCAGCATTTT. The encoded protein is CASSYLGTGNQPQHF.

This clonotype has ten or more counts. The gene calls are TRBV7-2 and TRBJ2-7; D unresolved. Germline CDR1 is SGHTA and CDR2 is FQGNSA. Deletions cut 0 bases from V and 5 bases from J, with 11 bases between. This CDR3 spans 14 amino acids. DNA of the CDR3: TGTGCCAGCAGCTTAGCGCCCAGTTCCCACGAGCAGTACTTC. It specifies CASSLAPSSHEQYF.

This clonotype occurred many times. The genes are TRBV11-2 and TRBJ2-5; 16 bases align to TRBD2. The CDR3 extends over 17 amino acids. Germline V lookup: CDR1 SGHAT, CDR2 FQNNGV. The trim removed 1 base at V and 5 bases at J, leaving 4 bases unmatched. The CDR3 region is CASSLVGLAGGLETQYF. The CDR3 DNA follows: TGTGCCAGCAGCTTAGTGGGACTAGCGGGGGGGCTGGAGACCCAGTACTTC.

A note on this clonotype: One junction end disagrees with the germline gene, perhaps due to a read error. This chain joins TRBV28 and TRBJ1-2, with 8 bases matching TRBD1. Germline V gene lookup returns CDR1 MDHEN and CDR2 SYDVKM. The CDR3 consists of 15 residues. This CDR3 reads CARSPPTGAYGGYTF. CDR3 in DNA: TGTGCCCGCAGTCCGCCGACAGGGGCCTACGGGGGCTACACCTTC.

V is TRBV12-3 or TRBV12-4 and J is TRBJ2-3, with unresolved D. V was cut by 2 bases and J by 2 bases, with 11 bases left in between. There are 15 residues in the CDR3. The CDR3 bases are TGTGCCAGCAGTTTATCTTCGGGCTACACAGATACGCAGTATTTT. Residues: CASSLSSGYTDTQYF.

Remarks on this clonotype: One junction end does not reproduce the germline sequence, and a read error may be involved. The rearrangement uses TRBV11-2 and TRBJ1-2, with D hard to call. The V gene's germline CDR1 is SGHAT and CDR2 FQNNGV. The CDR3 consists of 14 residues. The CDR3 reads CVSSLGPDGYGYTF. As DNA, the CDR3 is TGTGTCAGCAGCTTAGGTCCCGACGGTTATGGCTACACCTTC.

Regarding this clonotype: This may stem from a read error, because a much larger clone lies one nucleotide away. This chain links TRBV14 with TRBJ2-7, with TRBD1 identical over 8 bases. The CDR3 runs to 15 residues. Germline V gene sequence: CDR1 SGHDN, CDR2 FVKESK. The CDR3: CASRRTGGGSYEQCF. The CDR3, as DNA: TGTGCCAGCAGAAGAACAGGGGGTGGATCCTACGAGCAGTGCTTC.

The sample holds many counts of this clonotype. The chain combines TRBV7-9 with TRBJ1-2, with 7 bases that match TRBD1. Germline lookup yields CDR1 SEHNR and CDR2 FQNEAQ (reference sequence). The CDR3 extends over 15 amino acids. Losses at the gene ends were 4 bases for V and 5 bases for J; bases not matched to a gene: 10. The CDR3 nucleotides are TGTGCCAGCAGCTCGTTACGTGACAGGGTGTATGGCTACACCTTC. Its translation: CASSSLRDRVYGYTF.

There are many counts of this clonotype. J is TRBJ2-5 and V is TRBV7-2, with 11 bases matching TRBD2. The germline gives CDR1 SGHTA, CDR2 FQGNSA. The CDR3 runs to 14 residues. V gave up 5 bases and J gave up 5 bases; unmatched junction bases: 4. CDR3 sequence: CASSLWTSGETQYF. DNA for the CDR3: TGTGCCAGCAGCCTCTGGACTAGCGGGGAGACCCAGTACTTC.

The rearrangement links TRBV5-1 to TRBJ1-5; D might be TRBD1 (5 bases). The germline V gene encodes CDR1 SGHRS and CDR2 YFSETQ. CDR3 length equals 15 residues. V lost 2 bases and J lost 1, with 10 bases in between. The CDR3 nucleotides read TGCGCCAGCAGCTTATGGGGCCCGAGCAATCAGCCCCAGCATTTT. Translating gives CASSLWGPSNQPQHF.

Comments on this clonotype: Compared with germline, one end of the junction differs, possibly owing to a read error. This rearrangement joins TRBV10-2 to TRBJ1-5; tentatively, D is TRBD1 (5 bases). Germline V gene lookup returns CDR1 WSHSY and CDR2 SAAADI. The CDR3 consists of 14 residues. The CDR3 bases are TGCTCCAGCCGGGGAGTAAGAGGGGATCAGCCCCAGCATTTT. It translates to CSSRGVRGDQPQHF.

The CDR3 DNA reads as TGTGCCACCAGTGATTTGCAGTCCGGGGGCCCCGGGGAGCTGTTTTTT. Its translation: CATSDLQSGGPGELFF. The rearrangement joins TRBV24-1 to TRBJ2-2; either TRBD1 or TRBD2 may fit D (6 bases each). This CDR3 spans 16 amino acids. V was shortened by 0 bases and J by 6 bases, with 13 bases between the two germline ends. Germline-derived CDR1 and CDR2 are KGHDR and SFDVKD.

This chain connects TRBV6-1 to TRBJ2-3; no definite D call. This CDR3 has 16 amino acids. V lost 2 bases, J lost 6 bases, and 18 bases lay in between. The germline V gene encodes CDR1 MNHNS and CDR2 SASEGT. For the CDR3, the DNA is TGTGCCAGCAGTGAACAAATGGTCGATCCCTTGGATACGCAGTATTTT. Protein sequence: CASSEQMVDPLDTQYF.

This clonotype was counted many times. The V call is TRBV6-5, the J call TRBJ2-5; the D call may be TRBD1 or TRBD2 (5 bases each). CDR1 and CDR2 (germline): MNHEY, SVGAGI. CDR3 length equals 15 residues. V was shortened by 10 bases and J by 1 base, with 19 bases between the two germline ends. The DNA of the CDR3 is TGTGCCATAAGATTACCCGGGACGTCCCAAGAGACCCAGTACTTC. Residues: CAIRLPGTSQETQYF.

This clonotype was counted many times. This chain connects TRBV20-1 to TRBJ1-2, with TRBD1 identical over 12 bases. The junction had 3 bases not matched to a gene; V was cut back by 0 bases and J by 7 bases. Germline loops: CDR1 DFQATT, CDR2 SNEGSKA (reference sequence). The CDR3 runs 14 residues. The CDR3 region has the DNA TGCAGTGCTAGAGAGGGACAGGGGGCTGCTGGCTACACCTTC. It translates to CSAREGQGAAGYTF.

The V and J genes are TRBV9 and TRBJ2-7; possible D gene TRBD2, 6 bases. CDR3 length: 13 residues. Looked up from germline, CDR1 is SGDLS and CDR2 is YYNGEE. Trimming took 1 base from V and 3 from J, leaving 8 bases between them. CDR3 residues: CASSVLGGYEQYF. CDR3 DNA: TGTGCCAGCAGCGTATTGGGGGGCTACGAGCAGTACTTC.

There are a few counts of this clonotype. J is TRBJ2-6 and V is TRBV2; D perhaps matches TRBD1 (6 bases). Germline CDR1 and CDR2: SNHLY and FYNNEI. This CDR3 spans 13 amino acids. The ends were cut back, 9 bases at V and 0 bases at J, with 6 bases in the middle. The CDR3 sequence is CARQGSGANVLTF. The DNA of the CDR3 is TGTGCCAGACAGGGCTCTGGGGCCAACGTCCTGACTTTC. The variable domain in full, completed from reference TRBV2 and TRBJ2-6, reads EPEVTQTPSHQVTQMGQEVILRCVPISNHLYFYWYRQILGQKVEFLVSFYNNEISEKSEIFDDQFSVERPDGSNFTLKIRSTKLEDSAMYFCARQGSGANVLTFGAGSRLTVL.

Note on this clonotype: This may arise from a read error, as a much more abundant clone is one base away. The chain has TRBV27 and TRBJ2-6; 7 bases line up with TRBD1. V lost 2 bases to trimming and J lost 4 bases; unmatched junction nucleotides: 8. The CDR3 sequence is 17 residues long. Germline assignment: CDR1 MNHEY and CDR2 SMNVEV (reference sequence). The CDR3 DNA reads TGTGCCAGCAGTTTACTTCTCCCGGGACAGGGGGCCAACGTCCTGACTTTC. It codes for CASSLLLPGQGANVLTF.

This clonotype was seen just once. The V call is TRBV6-1, the J call TRBJ1-1; D is unresolved. Germline V gene data show CDR1 as MNHNS and CDR2 as SASEGT. The CDR3 runs 15 residues. V gave up 1 base and J gave up 6 bases, with 15 bases separating them. The CDR3 sequence is CASSEVGVPSSEAFF. In nucleotides, the CDR3 is TGTGCCAGCAGTGAAGTTGGAGTCCCGAGCTCTGAAGCTTTCTTT.

This clonotype showed up many times. V gene TRBV6-2 or TRBV6-3 combines with J gene TRBJ1-1; 10 bases match TRBD1. The V gene end was trimmed by 4 bases and the J gene end by 2 bases; junction bases not matched to a gene: 7. The length of the CDR3 is 16 residues. Germline values: CDR1 MNHEY, CDR2 SVGEGT. CDR3 nucleotides: TGTGCCAGCAGTTGGACAGGGGGAAGGTTAAACACTGAAGCTTTCTTT. Translation gives CASSWTGGRLNTEAFF.

This clonotype was recorded only once. The V call is TRBV11-2, the J call TRBJ1-1; 9 bases match TRBD1. Germline loops: CDR1 SGHAT, CDR2 FQNNGV. Unmatched junction bases numbered 6, after V lost 6 bases and J lost 7 bases. This CDR3 has 13 residues. The CDR3, as DNA: TGTGCCAGCAGATCGACAGGGGGAGGTGAAGCTTTCTTT. Translated, it gives CASRSTGGGEAFF.

This clonotype was picked up many times. This sequence joins TRBV6-1 and TRBJ2-7, with TRBD1 matching 12 bases. The germline V gene encodes CDR1 MNHNS and CDR2 SASEGT. The ends lost 5 bases at V and 6 bases at J; junction bases unmatched: 5. This CDR3 region has 14 residues. CDR3 amino acids: CASSLPGQGAEQYF. DNA of the CDR3: TGTGCCAGCAGTCTTCCGGGACAGGGGGCCGAGCAGTACTTC.

This clonotype was seen at least ten times. The J gene is TRBJ2-7, the V gene TRBV9; 10 bases are a match to TRBD2. The CDR3 is made up of 16 amino acids. V lost 0 bases and J lost 4; bases outside the gene matches: 7. Germline lookup yields CDR1 SGDLS and CDR2 YYNGEE. Here the CDR3 reads CASSVASGGARYEQYF. CDR3 nucleotides: TGTGCCAGCAGCGTAGCCAGCGGGGGGGCCAGGTACGAGCAGTACTTC. The full variable domain, in which reference TRBV9 and TRBJ2-7 provide the parts outside the CDR3, is DSGVTQTPKHLITATGQRVTLRCSPRSGDLSVYWYQQSLDQGLQFLIQYYNGEERAKGNILERFSAQQFPDLHSELNLSSLELGDSALYFCASSVASGGARYEQYFGPGTRLTVT.